Following are 2 T cell receptor beta chains from one sample sequenced in a study of T cells after posttransplantation cyclophosphamide. Busulfan-fludarabine conditioning, marrow transplant, and cyclophosphamide on days +3 and +4 were administered. Profiling relied on immunoSEQ multiplex PCR, and the TCRdb table lists in-frame clones only, not all of them. The repertoire has just over 5,500 clones, none seen only once; the ten largest take around 25%. The sample consisted of PBMCs, taken after allogeneic stem cell transplant with posttransplant cyclophosphamide. The source of these receptors is a male patient aged 55-69 years who received an allogeneic stem cell transplant from a related donor, was CMV-positive, and had no GVHD. Some T cells may have originated in the graft donor.

Many counts were recorded for this clone. V is TRBV5-1 and J is TRBJ1-6; 7 bases are shared with TRBD1. The CDR3 contains 15 residues. V lost 0 bases to trimming and J lost 5 bases; unmatched junction nucleotides: 2. CDR1 SGHRS and CDR2 YFSETQ come from the germline V gene. CDR3 coding DNA: TGCGCCAGCAGCTTGGCAGGGGGTGATAATTCACCCCTCCACTTT. It encodes CASSLAGGDNSPLHF.

This clone was found many times. The chain is built from TRBV27 and TRBJ2-3, with TRBD2 matching 7 bases. CDR1 is MNHEY, CDR2 SMNVEV, per germline (reference sequence). The V and J ends lost 4 bases and 1 base, in that order; junction bases with no gene match: 5. CDR3 length equals 15 residues. This chain's CDR3 is CASSSLLAGTDTQYF. CDR3 sequence (DNA): TGTGCCAGCAGTTCCTTGCTAGCGGGCACAGATACGCAGTATTTT.